The 9 T cell receptor beta chains presented below share a single source sample, sequenced in a study of T cell responses to AZD1222 COVID-19 vaccine. Libraries were prepared by immunoSEQ multiplex PCR; TCRdb keeps only in-frame clonotypes and omits some of them. The table includes 140,000 to 150,000 clones, 75% to 95% detected once. The sample was peripheral blood, taken 28 days after the second dose of the MenACWY control vaccine. These receptors were obtained from an adult who received the MenACWY meningococcal vaccine as a control.

CDR3: CAWNPQGDTEAFF. CDR3 DNA sequence: TGTGCCTGGAACCCCCAGGGGGACACTGAAGCTTTCTTT. This chain joins TRBV30 and TRBJ1-1, with 7 bases identical to TRBD1. CDR3 length equals 13 residues. The J segment lost 3 bases and the V segment lost 4 bases, leaving 5 bases of the junction unmatched. Germline V CDR1 and CDR2: GTSNPN, SVGIG (reference sequence).

This chain uses TRBV20-1 with TRBJ2-1, with 7 positions matching TRBD2. CDR1 DFQATT and CDR2 SNEGSKA come from the germline V gene (reference sequence). The CDR3 runs 15 residues. The trim removed 3 bases at V and 7 bases at J, leaving 12 bases unmatched. The CDR3 protein is CSASSMWEGGNEQFF. The CDR3 DNA sequence: TGCAGTGCTAGTTCTATGTGGGAGGGAGGGAATGAGCAGTTCTTC.

The chain recombines TRBV12-3 or TRBV12-4 with TRBJ1-1; D unresolved. The CDR3 totals 13 residues. V shed 3 bases and J shed 3 bases, with 8 bases lying between them. The CDR3 coding sequence is TGTGCCAGCAGTTTTTCCCGATACACTGAAGCTTTCTTT. Protein product: CASSFSRYTEAFF.

The chain recombines TRBV15 with TRBJ1-4, with a weak D call TRBD1 (6 bases). This CDR3 spans 17 amino acids. V shed 5 bases and J shed 7 bases, with 23 bases lying between them. Germline CDR1 reads LNHNV; CDR2 reads YYDKDF (reference sequence). The CDR3 nucleotides read TGTGCCACCAGCCCAGGGCCAAGGGGGGGTTTCGGTGAAAAACTGTTTTTT. Amino acid sequence: CATSPGPRGGFGEKLFF.

J is TRBJ2-5 and V is TRBV19; 8 nucleotides line up with TRBD2. The CDR3 sequence is 16 residues long. The V and J ends lost 3 bases and 1 base, in that order; junction bases with no gene match: 7. CDR1 is LNHDA and CDR2 is SQIVND in the germline V gene (reference sequence). The DNA of the CDR3 is TGTGCCAGTAGTATGCTTAGCGGGGCGTTCCAAGAGACCCAGTACTTC. It codes for CASSMLSGAFQETQYF. The full variable domain, with the rest looked up from reference TRBV19 and TRBJ2-5, is DGGITQSPKYLFRKEGQNVTLSCEQNLNHDAMYWYRQDPGQGLRLIYYSQIVNDFQKGDIAEGYSVSREKKESFPLTVTSAQKNPTAFYLCASSMLSGAFQETQYFGPGTRLLVL.

The chain couples TRBV6-5 to TRBJ2-2; TRBD1 matches at 9 bases. Germline assignment: CDR1 MNHEY and CDR2 SVGAGI. Trimming cost V 5 bases and J 3 bases; bases outside gene matches: 4. The CDR3 runs to 15 residues. This CDR3 reads CASSPRTGDTGELFF. In nucleotides, the CDR3 is TGTGCCAGCAGTCCCCGGACAGGGGACACCGGGGAGCTGTTTTTT.

The chain links TRBV5-4 to TRBJ1-5, with 7 bases aligning to TRBD1. Germline CDR1 SGHNT, CDR2 YYREEE (reference sequence). The CDR3 contains 14 residues. V was clipped by 0 bases and J by 5 bases; unmatched bases: 2. The CDR3 bases are TGTGCCAGCAGCTTGGCAGGGGGTGATCAGCCCCAGCATTTT. The encoded protein is CASSLAGGDQPQHF.

The chain links TRBV28 to TRBJ2-6; unclear D gene. The germline V gene encodes CDR1 MDHEN and CDR2 SYDVKM. The V gene lost 6 bases and the J gene lost 2 bases, with 8 bases spanning the gap. This CDR3 comprises 14 residues. CDR3 in amino acids: CASSGMAGANVLTF. The DNA for the CDR3 is TGTGCCAGCAGCGGTATGGCTGGGGCCAACGTCCTGACTTTC.

The rearrangement links TRBV9 to TRBJ1-6; maybe TRBD1 (5 bases). The CDR3 is 13 amino acids. V was shortened by 0 bases and J by 16 bases, with 14 bases between the two germline ends. CDR1 is SGDLS, CDR2 YYNGEE, per germline. CDR3 protein: CASSVVGGGLLHF. The CDR3 DNA reads TGTGCCAGCAGCGTAGTAGGTGGGGGACTACTCCACTTT.